These T cell receptor beta chains were read from a single sample in a study of blood T cell repertoires in COVID-19. The protocol was immunoSEQ multiplex PCR, while the TCRdb copy is restricted to in-frame clones and leaves out a portion. The table has 250,000 to 350,000 clones, less than 85% seen once. Sequencing was done on a sample of peripheral blood. These receptors were obtained from a human donor with COVID-19, enrolled during active disease. The donor label of this sample is uncertain. The CDR3 runs from the conserved cysteine through the conserved F or W. A D gene is named only where the DNA matches it firmly. Clone size is given for some rows only: seen once, a few or many times, or a class if the clone is expanded.

clone size: .; J gene: TRBJ1-4; D gene: .; V gene: TRBV6-5; CDR3 protein: CASSNGAGEEKLFF; CDR3 DNA: TGTGCCAGCAGTAACGGCGCAGGGGAAGAAAAACTGTTTTTT
clone size: .; J gene: TRBJ1-6; D gene: TRBD1; V gene: TRBV5-1; CDR3 protein: CASSLLGAGGSNSPLHF; CDR3 DNA: TGCGCCAGCAGCTTGCTAGGAGCAGGGGGCTCTAATTCACCCCTCCACTTT
clone size: .; J gene: TRBJ2-7; D gene: TRBD2; V gene: TRBV25-1; CDR3 protein: CASSEFTSGSYEQYF; CDR3 DNA: TGTGCCAGCAGTGAATTTACTAGCGGGAGTTACGAGCAGTACTTC
clone size: .; J gene: TRBJ2-7; D gene: TRBD1; V gene: TRBV27; CDR3 protein: CASSEDRGLGEQYF; CDR3 DNA: TGTGCCAGCAGCGAAGACAGGGGGCTAGGAGAGCAGTACTTC
clone size: .; J gene: TRBJ2-7; D gene: TRBD1; V gene: TRBV7-2; CDR3 protein: CASSERQGSYEQYF; CDR3 DNA: TGTGCCAGCAGCGAACGACAGGGGTCCTACGAGCAGTACTTC
clone size: .; J gene: TRBJ1-1; D gene: .; V gene: TRBV11-1; CDR3 protein: CASRTGPNTEAFF; CDR3 DNA: TGTGCCAGCAGGACAGGCCCGAACACTGAAGCTTTCTTT
clone size: .; J gene: TRBJ2-3; D gene: .; V gene: TRBV19; CDR3 protein: CASSIALGTDTQYF; CDR3 DNA: TGTGCCAGTAGTATAGCGCTAGGCACAGATACGCAGTATTTT
clone size: .; J gene: TRBJ2-7; D gene: .; V gene: TRBV3-1/TRBV3-2; CDR3 protein: CASSSYYEQYF; CDR3 DNA: TGTGCCAGCAGCTCCTACTACGAGCAGTACTTC
clone size: .; J gene: TRBJ2-1; D gene: TRBD2; V gene: TRBV2; CDR3 protein: CASTKGREGRDEQFF; CDR3 DNA: TGTGCCAGCACAAAGGGGCGGGAGGGCCGTGATGAGCAGTTCTTC
clone size: .; J gene: TRBJ1-3; D gene: .; V gene: TRBV7-9; CDR3 protein: CAIRPEAPGNTIYF; CDR3 DNA: TGTGCCATCCGGCCCGAGGCTCCGGGAAACACCATATATTTT
clone size: .; J gene: TRBJ2-2; D gene: TRBD2; V gene: TRBV28; CDR3 protein: CASRISGINTGELFF; CDR3 DNA: TGTGCCAGCAGGATTAGCGGGATAAACACCGGGGAGCTGTTTTTT
clone size: .; J gene: TRBJ1-5; D gene: TRBD1; V gene: TRBV28; CDR3 protein: CASSRQTGGSNQPQHF; CDR3 DNA: TGTGCCAGCAGTAGACAAACAGGGGGTAGCAATCAGCCCCAGCATTTT
clone size: .; J gene: TRBJ2-3; D gene: TRBD1; V gene: TRBV7-6; CDR3 protein: CASSTRQGGTDTQYF; CDR3 DNA: TGTGCCAGCAGCACCCGACAGGGGGGCACAGATACGCAGTATTTT
clone size: .; J gene: TRBJ1-2; D gene: .; V gene: TRBV11-2; CDR3 protein: CASSLQRTSSYGYTF; CDR3 DNA: TGTGCCAGCAGCCTTCAACGGACTAGCAGCTATGGCTACACCTTC
clone size: few; J gene: TRBJ2-7; D gene: .; V gene: TRBV11-2; CDR3 protein: CASSLWRARNEQYF; CDR3 DNA: TGTGCCAGCAGCTTATGGAGGGCGCGGAACGAGCAGTACTTC
clone size: .; J gene: TRBJ2-1; D gene: .; V gene: TRBV2; CDR3 protein: CASTPQGMNEQFF; CDR3 DNA: TGTGCCAGCACCCCCCAGGGGATGAATGAGCAGTTCTTC
clone size: .; J gene: TRBJ1-1; D gene: .; V gene: TRBV7-3; CDR3 protein: CASSAQRGLTEAFF; CDR3 DNA: TGTGCCAGCAGCGCCCAGCGGGGGTTAACTGAAGCTTTCTTT
clone size: .; J gene: TRBJ2-2; D gene: .; V gene: TRBV10-3; CDR3 protein: CAISQLALNTGELFF; CDR3 DNA: TGTGCCATCAGCCAACTAGCACTGAACACCGGGGAGCTGTTTTTT
clone size: .; J gene: TRBJ2-1; D gene: .; V gene: TRBV3-1/TRBV3-2; CDR3 protein: CASSRPGGEQFF; CDR3 DNA: TGTGCCAGCAGCCGGCCCGGAGGTGAGCAGTTCTTC
clone size: .; J gene: TRBJ1-1; D gene: .; V gene: TRBV4-1; CDR3 protein: CASSQERGRVIRAFF; CDR3 DNA: TGCGCCAGCAGCCAAGAAAGGGGCAGGGTGATTCGAGCTTTCTTT
clone size: once; J gene: TRBJ2-3; D gene: TRBD2; V gene: TRBV20-1; CDR3 protein: CSASPPSGTDTQYF; CDR3 DNA: TGCAGTGCTAGTCCCCCTAGCGGGACAGATACGCAGTATTTT
clone size: .; J gene: TRBJ1-1; D gene: TRBD1; V gene: TRBV7-3; CDR3 protein: CASSPEGANTEAFF; CDR3 DNA: TGTGCCAGCAGCCCAGAGGGGGCGAACACTGAAGCTTTCTTT
clone size: .; J gene: TRBJ1-4; D gene: TRBD1; V gene: TRBV10-2; CDR3 protein: CASSVQGADEKLFF; CDR3 DNA: TGCGCCAGCAGCGTACAGGGGGCAGATGAAAAACTGTTTTTT
clone size: .; J gene: TRBJ1-6; D gene: .; V gene: TRBV9; CDR3 protein: CASSEQGRPLHF; CDR3 DNA: TGTGCCAGCAGCGAGCAGGGGAGACCCCTCCACTTT
clone size: .; J gene: TRBJ1-1; D gene: .; V gene: TRBV5-1; CDR3 protein: CASSSSRGWTEAFF; CDR3 DNA: TGCGCCAGCAGCTCCTCCCGGGGGTGGACTGAAGCTTTCTTT
clone size: .; J gene: TRBJ1-3; D gene: .; V gene: TRBV18; CDR3 protein: CASSPTHSGNTIYF; CDR3 DNA: TGTGCCAGCTCACCGACACACTCTGGAAACACCATATATTTT
clone size: .; J gene: TRBJ2-1; D gene: TRBD2; V gene: TRBV11-2; CDR3 protein: CASSLAGGYNEQFF; CDR3 DNA: TGTGCCAGCAGCTTAGCGGGGGGGTACAATGAGCAGTTCTTC
clone size: .; J gene: TRBJ2-7; D gene: .; V gene: TRBV19; CDR3 protein: CASSINRDYEQYF; CDR3 DNA: TGTGCCAGTAGTATTAACAGGGACTACGAGCAGTACTTC
clone size: .; J gene: TRBJ1-5; D gene: TRBD1; V gene: TRBV9; CDR3 protein: CASSVGTGGFQPQHF; CDR3 DNA: TGTGCCAGCAGCGTAGGTACAGGGGGCTTTCAGCCCCAGCATTTT
clone size: few; J gene: TRBJ1-6; D gene: TRBD1; V gene: TRBV2; CDR3 protein: CASRHPRQGFSLHF; CDR3 DNA: TGTGCCAGCAGGCACCCTCGACAGGGTTTTTCCCTCCACTTT
clone size: .; J gene: TRBJ2-1; D gene: TRBD2; V gene: TRBV11-3; CDR3 protein: CASSLDVGRAWDEQFF; CDR3 DNA: TGTGCCAGCAGCTTAGATGTCGGGAGGGCCTGGGATGAGCAGTTCTTC
clone size: .; J gene: TRBJ1-5; D gene: .; V gene: TRBV6-5; CDR3 protein: CASSNGRGPQHF; CDR3 DNA: TGTGCCAGCAGTAACGGGCGGGGGCCCCAGCATTTT
clone size: .; J gene: TRBJ2-7; D gene: .; V gene: TRBV19; CDR3 protein: CASSIRRDDTYEQYF; CDR3 DNA: TGTGCCAGTAGTATACGGCGGGACGATACTTACGAGCAGTACTTC
clone size: once; J gene: TRBJ2-2; D gene: .; V gene: TRBV21-1; CDR3 protein: CASSKPTPSGRKGFTGELFF; CDR3 DNA: TGTGCCAGCAGCAAACCGACTCCTAGCGGGAGGAAAGGTTTCACCGGGGAGCTGTTTTTT
clone size: .; J gene: TRBJ2-1; D gene: .; V gene: TRBV7-2; CDR3 protein: CASSLWSGGRSNEQFF; CDR3 DNA: TGTGCCAGCAGCTTATGGTCCGGAGGGCGCAGCAATGAGCAGTTCTTC
clone size: .; J gene: TRBJ1-2; D gene: TRBD1; V gene: TRBV12-3/TRBV12-4; CDR3 protein: CASSLFGQGLNTF; CDR3 DNA: TGTGCCAGCAGTTTATTCGGACAGGGTTTAAACACCTTC
clone size: .; J gene: TRBJ1-2; D gene: .; V gene: TRBV6-6; CDR3 protein: CASTSGQYRYGYTF; CDR3 DNA: TGTGCCAGCACCTCCGGACAGTACAGATATGGCTACACCTTC
clone size: .; J gene: TRBJ2-7; D gene: TRBD2; V gene: TRBV4-1; CDR3 protein: CASSQTGTSLQYF; CDR3 DNA: TGCGCCAGCAGCCAAACCGGGACTAGCTTGCAGTACTTC
clone size: .; J gene: TRBJ2-7; D gene: TRBD2; V gene: TRBV7-3; CDR3 protein: CASSASGTYEQYF; CDR3 DNA: TGTGCCAGCAGCGCTAGCGGGACCTACGAGCAGTACTTC